A single T cell receptor (beta chain) is shown here with its context. Its antigen is still unknown. This CDR3 comprises 16 residues. The ends lost 1 base at V and 5 bases at J; junction bases unmatched: 9. Per the germline V gene, CDR1 is SEHNR and CDR2 is FQNEAQ (reference sequence). The sample comes from a study of cytomegalovirus exposure and HLA in healthy donors. It was with 60 Vbeta and 13 Jbeta primers that the PCR ran. Measured with immunoSEQ multiplex PCR; TCRdb has only the in-frame clones, and not every one. The table has around 200,000 clones, more than 60% seen once; the top ten hold approximately 0.22%. Study conclusions and caveats: Indistinguishable V segments such as TRBV6-2 and TRBV6-3 were excluded.

This clonotype was obtained from a girl aged 2-9 years in good health and CMV-seronegative. The J gene is TRBJ2-5, the V gene TRBV7-9, with 8 bases matching TRBD2. Sequences were obtained from PBMCs. The CDR3 sequence is CASSLGSVTGGETQYF. The CDR3 DNA follows: TGTGCCAGCAGCTTAGGATCTGTCACGGGGGGGGAGACCCAGTACTTC.